These 23 T cell receptor beta chains were all obtained from the same sample, sequenced in a study of blood T cell repertoires in COVID-19 (TCRdb year 2020). Library generation was performed with the immunoSEQ multiplex PCR assay. The source is immuneACCESS, and TCRdb retained only in-frame sequences with V and J called. Part of the clones is not carried over; for the studies checked, unresolved V genes explain less than half of this, and the remainder is unexplained. The sample table lists about 250,000 clones, approximately 92% of them with a count of one. The ten biggest clones cover roughly 2.3% of the sample. The sample was PBMCs or T cells enriched from blood (not recorded which). The receptors were sampled from a woman under 30 who had recovered from COVID-19.

The chain carries TRBV2 and TRBJ2-2; tentatively, D is TRBD2 (6 bases). The V end lost 6 bases, the J end lost 4 bases, and 15 bases lay between the germline ends. Germline lookup yields CDR1 SNHLY and CDR2 FYNNEI. This CDR3 has 15 amino acids. This CDR3 reads CASRFRDSGTGELFF. CDR3 DNA sequence: TGTGCCAGCAGGTTCCGGGACTCGGGCACCGGGGAGCTGTTTTTT.

The chain employs TRBV27 and TRBJ2-1; D perhaps matches TRBD2 (5 bases). Germline V gene data show CDR1 as MNHEY and CDR2 as SMNVEV (reference sequence). V gave up 0 bases and J gave up 6 bases, with 9 bases separating them. The CDR3 is 14 residues long. DNA for the CDR3: TGTGCCAGCAGTTTATCGTTGGGAGTCAATGAGCAGTTCTTC. Amino acid sequence: CASSLSLGVNEQFF.

V and J are TRBV28 and TRBJ2-1; 8 bases fit TRBD2. Germline V lookup: CDR1 MDHEN, CDR2 SYDVKM. The ends lost 7 bases at V and 4 bases at J; junction bases unmatched: 3. This CDR3 region has 13 residues. The CDR3 DNA follows: TGTGCCAGCATCGGGGGGGGGTACAATGAGCAGTTCTTC. This encodes CASIGGGYNEQFF.

This clone showed up just once. One end of the junction varies from germline; a read error may be responsible. The chain employs TRBV7-7 and TRBJ1-1; TRBD1 is a possible D gene (6 bases). This CDR3 is built from 16 residues. CDR1 and CDR2 from the germline V gene are SSHAT and FNYEAQ (reference sequence). The CDR3 DNA is TGTGCTAGCAGCTTACAGGGTACAGAGTCCAACACTGAAGCTTTCTTT. Translation: CASSLQGTESNTEAFF.

V and J are TRBV18 and TRBJ1-2; tentative D call: TRBD1 (5 bases). The CDR3 extends over 18 amino acids. V was cut by 6 bases and J by 0 bases, with 23 bases left in between. CDR1 and CDR2 from the germline V gene are KGHSH and LQKENI. CDR3 sequence: CASSPSGGITLTNYGYTF. The CDR3 DNA follows: TGTGCCAGCTCGCCCTCCGGGGGAATTACTCTTACTAACTATGGCTACACCTTC.

The chain uses TRBV6-5 and TRBJ1-2, with D possibly being TRBD1 (5 bases). The germline V gene has CDR1 MNHEY and CDR2 SVGAGI. This CDR3 has 12 amino acids. Trimming removed 6 bases from V and 4 bases from J, with 9 bases in between. As DNA, the CDR3 is TGTGCCAGCAGCCCCGGGGGCTATGGCTACACCTTC. Translated, it gives CASSPGGYGYTF.

The chain has TRBV5-6 and TRBJ1-2; 8 bases match TRBD1. The CDR3 runs to 14 residues. J gave up 2 bases and V 7 bases, and 7 bases lay outside the gene matches. Germline V gene lookup returns CDR1 SGHDT and CDR2 YYEEEE. CDR3 nucleotide sequence: TGTGCCAGCCAACACGACAGGGGCAACTATGGCTACACCTTC. Amino acid sequence: CASQHDRGNYGYTF.

In this sample, this clone turned up a few times. V is TRBV2 and J is TRBJ1-5; a possible D gene is TRBD1 (5 bases). The length of the CDR3 is 14 residues. Per the germline V gene, CDR1 is SNHLY and CDR2 is FYNNEI. V was shortened by 5 bases and J by 5 bases, with 13 bases between the two germline ends. Written as DNA, the CDR3 is TGTGCCAGCAGTCGAGACAGACCTTATCAGCCCCAGCATTTT. This codes for CASSRDRPYQPQHF.

The chain is built from TRBV27 and TRBJ1-1; the match to TRBD1 covers 7 bases. CDR1 is MNHEY, CDR2 SMNVEV, per germline (reference sequence). Unmatched junction bases numbered 9, after V lost 5 bases and J lost 3 bases. CDR3 length equals 15 residues. The CDR3 here is CASSLRQGSYTEAFF. In DNA form, the CDR3 reads TGTGCCAGCAGTCTCCGACAGGGTTCGTACACTGAAGCTTTCTTT.

The chain combines TRBV7-8 with TRBJ1-1; tentatively, D is TRBD1 (5 bases). V dropped 5 bases and J dropped 1 base, with 14 bases sitting between them. The CDR3 totals 15 residues. Germline V gives CDR1 SGHVS, CDR2 FQNEAQ. The CDR3: CASSPLRTQNTEAFF. The CDR3 bases are TGTGCCAGCAGCCCCCTTCGGACACAGAACACTGAAGCTTTCTTT.

A single count supports this clone. The rearrangement uses TRBV20-1 and TRBJ2-1, with D tentatively TRBD2 (6 bases). Trimming stripped 3 bases from V and 3 bases from J, with 18 bases between. The germline CDR1 and CDR2 sequences are DFQATT and SNEGSKA (reference sequence). This CDR3 comprises 16 residues. The DNA for the CDR3 is TGCAGTGCTAGTTTAGCACTAGCAAATTTCTACAATGAGCAGTTCTTC. Protein: CSASLALANFYNEQFF.

This clone has only one observation. The rearrangement uses TRBV4-2 and TRBJ2-2, with 7 bases matching TRBD2. This CDR3 is 16 amino acids long. Germline V gene data show CDR1 as LGHNA and CDR2 as YNFKEQ. Trimming took 5 bases from V and 1 from J; bases not matched to a gene: 7. The CDR3 reads CASSTAASGNTGELFF. In nucleotides, the CDR3 is TGTGCCAGCAGCACGGCGGCTAGCGGGAACACCGGGGAGCTGTTTTTT.

This rearrangement joins TRBV3-1 (or the pseudogene TRBV3-2) to TRBJ2-3; a possible D gene is TRBD2 (5 bases). The length of the CDR3 is 14 residues. Germline-derived CDR1 and CDR2 are LGHDT and YNNKEL (reference sequence). Deletions cut 0 bases from V and 11 bases from J, with 15 bases between. CDR3 residues: CASSQDPTTHGQYF. CDR3 DNA: TGTGCCAGCAGCCAAGATCCGACTACCCACGGGCAGTATTTT.

V gene TRBV13 combines with J gene TRBJ2-7; D perhaps matches TRBD1 (6 bases). The CDR3 loop spans 15 amino acids. Germline V gives CDR1 PRHDT, CDR2 FYEKMQ (reference sequence). The V end lost 1 base, the J end lost 5 bases, and 15 bases lay between the germline ends. CDR3 DNA sequence: TGTGCCAGCAGCTTAGTGGGGCAGGGGACACACGAGCAGTACTTC. It specifies CASSLVGQGTHEQYF. The whole variable domain, filled in from reference TRBV13 and TRBJ2-7, reads AAGVIQSPRHLIKEKRETATLKCYPIPRHDTVYWYQQGPGQDPQFLISFYEKMQSDKGSIPDRFSAQQFSDYHSELNMSSLELGDSALYFCASSLVGQGTHEQYFGPGTRLTVT.

Only one count was recorded for this clone. This sequence joins TRBV6-5 and TRBJ2-1, with 9 bases identical to TRBD2. CDR3 length equals 15 residues. J lost 5 bases, V lost 2 bases, and 4 bases had no gene match. The germline gives CDR1 MNHEY, CDR2 SVGAGI. The CDR3 reads CASSYGRGGNNEQFF. Here the CDR3 DNA reads TGTGCCAGCAGTTACGGGCGGGGGGGAAACAATGAGCAGTTCTTC.

The V call is TRBV20-1, the J call TRBJ1-1, with unresolved D. The length of the CDR3 is 10 residues. V gave up 6 bases and J gave up 11 bases, with 13 bases separating them. The germline gives CDR1 DFQATT, CDR2 SNEGSKA (reference sequence). The CDR3 sequence: CSAPQSRAFF. CDR3 in DNA: TGCAGTGCCCCACAGAGCAGGGCTTTCTTT.

The rearrangement joins TRBV5-4 to TRBJ2-3, with 10 positions matching TRBD2. The V gene's germline CDR1 is SGHNT and CDR2 YYREEE (reference sequence). V was pared by 4 bases and J by 0 bases, with 8 bases of the junction left unmatched. The CDR3 spans 17 residues. As DNA, the CDR3 is TGTGCCAGCAGCCCGAGGACTAGCGGACCCAGCACAGATACGCAGTATTTT. Translation gives CASSPRTSGPSTDTQYF.

The V call is TRBV7-8, the J call TRBJ1-2; 7 bases line up with TRBD1. Germline V gives CDR1 SGHVS, CDR2 FQNEAQ. The V and J ends lost 3 bases and 4 bases, in that order; junction bases with no gene match: 5. This CDR3 is 14 amino acids long. CDR3 nucleotide sequence: TGTGCCAGCAGCTTGGACAGGATTTCCTATGGCTACACCTTC. It specifies CASSLDRISYGYTF.

The J gene is TRBJ1-1, the V gene TRBV28; D uncertain. Trimming stripped 6 bases from V and 5 bases from J, with 13 bases between. This CDR3 comprises 13 residues. CDR1 MDHEN and CDR2 SYDVKM come from the germline V gene. CDR3 sequence: CASSDSYRTEAFF. CDR3 DNA sequence: TGTGCCAGCAGCGATTCCTACCGGACTGAAGCTTTCTTT. Together with reference TRBV28 and TRBJ1-1, the CDR3 gives the full variable domain: DVKVTQSSRYLVKRTGEKVFLECVQDMDHENMFWYRQDPGLGLRLIYFSYDVKMKEKGDIPEGYSVSREKKERFSLILESASTNQTSMYLCASSDSYRTEAFFGQGTRLTVV.

The CDR3 loop is CASSLDAGWLTGELFF. The CDR3 DNA is TGTGCCAGCAGCTTAGACGCGGGGTGGTTAACCGGGGAGCTGTTTTTT. The rearrangement uses TRBV7-2 and TRBJ2-2; D perhaps matches TRBD2 (6 bases). The V and J ends lost 1 base and 5 bases respectively, with 14 bases between them. The CDR3 is 16 amino acids. From germline, CDR1 is SGHTA and CDR2 FQGNSA.

This rearrangement joins TRBV19 to TRBJ1-2; TRBD1 matches at 10 bases. Germline V gene data show CDR1 as LNHDA and CDR2 as SQIVND (reference sequence). This CDR3 is built from 14 residues. Trimming at V came to 8 bases and at J to 6 bases, leaving 9 bases not matched to a gene. CDR3 bases: TGTGCCAGTCTACCGGGACAGGGGAGGCATGGCTACACCTTC. It encodes CASLPGQGRHGYTF.

This chain joins TRBV13 and TRBJ1-1; D is uncertain. The CDR3 is made up of 15 amino acids. Germline lookup yields CDR1 PRHDT and CDR2 FYEKMQ (reference sequence). Trimming took off 5 bases at V and 3 bases at J, with 16 bases between the two ends. CDR3 protein: CASSPLRGFDTEAFF. Here the CDR3 DNA reads TGTGCCAGCAGCCCTCTCCGGGGATTCGACACTGAAGCTTTCTTT.

J is TRBJ2-7 and V is TRBV5-1; 11 nucleotides line up with TRBD2. CDR1 is SGHRS, CDR2 YFSETQ, per germline. J lost 3 bases, V lost 5 bases, and 1 base had no gene match. This CDR3 is 13 amino acids long. CDR3 coding DNA: TGCGCCAGCAGGGGACTAGCGGTCTACGAGCAGTACTTC. It translates to CASRGLAVYEQYF. Filled out from reference TRBV5-1 and TRBJ2-7, the complete variable domain reads KAGVTQTPRYLIKTRGQQVTLSCSPISGHRSVSWYQQTPGQGLQFLFEYFSETQRNKGNFPGRFSGRQFSNSRSEMNVSTLELGDSALYLCASRGLAVYEQYFGPGTRLTVT.